This entry lists 16 T cell receptor beta chains sequenced from one sample in a study of T cell clones after liver transplantation (dated by TCRdb to between 2019 and 2020). The library was produced with the immunoSEQ multiplex PCR assay. The clones in this table, taken by TCRdb from immuneACCESS, are in-frame only. Not every clone is retained; where verified, under half of the shortfall comes from an unresolved V gene, and the cause of the rest is unknown. The sample table contains about 45,000 clones; only one count was recorded for 85% to 90% of them. About 2.5% of the sample is held by the ten biggest clonotypes. The sequencing here drew on CD4+ T cells from blood, taken 24 months after liver transplant. The receptors here all came from a human patient who received a liver transplant. Following transplantation, T cells from the graft donor may be among those present.

This clone was counted between two and nine times. The chain carries TRBV4-2 and TRBJ1-5, with no clear D. Looked up from germline, CDR1 is LGHNA and CDR2 is YNFKEQ. This CDR3 has 13 residues. Deletions cut 0 bases from V and 4 bases from J, with 4 bases between. DNA for the CDR3: TGTGCCAGCAGCCAAGATTTGAATCAGCCCCAGCATTTT. This encodes CASSQDLNQPQHF.

There are a few counts of this clone. The chain joins TRBV6-1 to TRBJ1-1, with D perhaps matching TRBD1 (5 bases). The ends were cut back, 10 bases at V and 5 bases at J, with 17 bases in the middle. CDR1 and CDR2 from the germline V gene are MNHNS and SASEGT. The length of the CDR3 is 13 residues. The CDR3 DNA is TGTGCCACCAGGTTACAGGAGCATACTGAAGCTTTCTTT. The encoded protein is CATRLQEHTEAFF.

The chain combines TRBV6-6 with TRBJ1-2, with unresolved D. CDR1 is MNHNY, CDR2 SVGAGI, per germline (reference sequence). Trimming took off 6 bases at V and 3 bases at J, with 14 bases between the two ends. This CDR3 contains 14 residues. This CDR3 reads CASSPRESDYGYTF. In DNA form, the CDR3 reads TGTGCCAGCAGCCCCCGTGAGTCGGACTATGGCTACACCTTC.

V and J are TRBV14 and TRBJ2-5; D is unresolved. The CDR3 consists of 14 residues. CDR1 and CDR2 from the germline V gene are SGHDN and FVKESK. Trimming cost V 5 bases and J 6 bases, with 16 bases left between them. CDR3 sequence (DNA): TGTGCCAGCAGCGCAACGACCAGGAACCAGACCCAGTACTTC. Translating gives CASSATTRNQTQYF.

The chain carries TRBV28 and TRBJ1-6; no reliable D call. V dropped 5 bases and J dropped 10 bases, with 15 bases sitting between them. The CDR3 contains 14 residues. Looked up from germline, CDR1 is MDHEN and CDR2 is SYDVKM. CDR3 region: CASSAHRAGSPLHF. CDR3 sequence (DNA): TGTGCCAGCAGTGCCCATAGGGCCGGCTCACCCCTCCACTTT. Full variable domain (remainder filled in from reference TRBV28 and TRBJ1-6): DVKVTQSSRYLVKRTGEKVFLECVQDMDHENMFWYRQDPGLGLRLIYFSYDVKMKEKGDIPEGYSVSREKKERFSLILESASTNQTSMYLCASSAHRAGSPLHFGNGTRLTVT.

The chain has TRBV7-2 and TRBJ2-7, with D maybe TRBD2 (7 bases). The CDR3 consists of 15 residues. Germline CDR1 SGHTA, CDR2 FQGNSA. V lost 0 bases and J 3 bases, leaving 12 bases between the germline ends. The CDR3 loop is CASSLARGAYYEQYF. The DNA of the CDR3 is TGTGCCAGCAGCTTAGCCCGGGGGGCCTACTACGAGCAGTACTTC.

The chain recombines TRBV19 with TRBJ2-1; TRBD2 is a possible D gene (5 bases). Germline V gene sequence: CDR1 LNHDA, CDR2 SQIVND (reference sequence). There are 14 residues in the CDR3. V dropped 8 bases and J dropped 10 bases, with 21 bases sitting between them. CDR3 nucleotide sequence: TGTGCCAGTGGACTCTCGGACGGGTTGGGGGAGCAGTTCTTC. Encoded protein: CASGLSDGLGEQFF.

The rearrangement links TRBV10-2 to TRBJ2-1, with D possibly matching TRBD1 (5 bases). The ends were cut back, 7 bases at V and 0 bases at J, with 10 bases in the middle. The CDR3 is made up of 14 amino acids. Germline V CDR1 and CDR2: WSHSY, SAAADI. CDR3 nucleotides: TGCGCCAGCACTGGGGCCCGCTCCTACAATGAGCAGTTCTTC. This encodes CASTGARSYNEQFF.

Only one count was recorded for this clone. The rearrangement uses TRBV28 and TRBJ2-1; D may match TRBD1 or TRBD2 (6 bases each). The CDR3 runs 15 residues. The V end was cut by 6 bases, the J end by 0 bases, with 12 bases between. CDR1 is MDHEN, CDR2 SYDVKM, per germline. The CDR3 protein is CASRGGGYSYNEQFF. CDR3 nucleotide sequence: TGTGCCAGCAGAGGAGGGGGTTACTCCTACAATGAGCAGTTCTTC. The variable domain in full, with the rest retrieved from reference TRBV28 and TRBJ2-1, is DVKVTQSSRYLVKRTGEKVFLECVQDMDHENMFWYRQDPGLGLRLIYFSYDVKMKEKGDIPEGYSVSREKKERFSLILESASTNQTSMYLCASRGGGYSYNEQFFGPGTRLTVL.

The gene calls are TRBV6-1 and TRBJ1-6; 7 nucleotides agree with TRBD1. J was trimmed by 8 bases and V by 2 bases; bases with no gene match: 6. Germline lookup yields CDR1 MNHNS and CDR2 SASEGT. The CDR3 has 15 residues. The chain's CDR3 is CASSERQGAYSPLHF. The CDR3 nucleotides are TGTGCCAGCAGTGAAAGACAGGGTGCTTATTCACCCCTCCACTTT.

This chain links TRBV15 with TRBJ2-5; D is undetermined. The CDR3 contains 12 residues. V was trimmed by 4 bases and J by 2 bases, leaving 5 bases between them. Germline lookup yields CDR1 LNHNV and CDR2 YYDKDF (reference sequence). DNA for the CDR3: TGTGCCACCAGCACTAGGCAAGAGACCCAGTACTTC. Protein product: CATSTRQETQYF. Full variable domain (remainder filled in from reference TRBV15 and TRBJ2-5): DAMVIQNPRYQVTQFGKPVTLSCSQTLNHNVMYWYQQKSSQAPKLLFHYYDKDFNNEADTPDNFQSRRPNTSFCFLDIRSPGLGDTAMYLCATSTRQETQYFGPGTRLLVL.

CDR3 nucleotides: TGTGCCAGTAGGGTAGACAGGGAGGGTCAGCCCCAGCATTTT. Its translation is CASRVDREGQPQHF. V and J are TRBV27 and TRBJ1-5; 7 nucleotides align to TRBD1. This CDR3 spans 14 amino acids. V was clipped by 9 bases and J by 6 bases; unmatched bases: 11. The germline gives CDR1 MNHEY, CDR2 SMNVEV (reference sequence).

The chain combines TRBV4-3 with TRBJ1-5; D perhaps matches TRBD1 (6 bases). CDR3 size: 20 residues. Germline lookup yields CDR1 LGHNA and CDR2 YSLEER. With 0 bases removed from V and 2 bases from J, the gap between germline ends came to 23 bases. The CDR3 sequence is CASSQDDRDTSKSGNQPQHF. The CDR3 DNA reads as TGCGCCAGCAGCCAAGATGATCGGGACACTTCAAAAAGTGGCAATCAGCCCCAGCATTTT.

The J gene is TRBJ2-4, the V gene TRBV29-1; 8 bases align to TRBD2. Germline CDR1 reads SQVTM; CDR2 reads ANQGSEA. This CDR3 has 14 residues. J lost 7 bases, V lost 3 bases, and 8 bases had no gene match. This CDR3 reads CSVDGSGTRNIQYF. The CDR3 DNA follows: TGCAGCGTTGATGGTAGCGGGACCCGTAACATTCAGTACTTC.

This clone was counted once. The rearrangement links TRBV9 to TRBJ2-7, with D perhaps TRBD2 (6 bases). Trimming removed 4 bases at V and 7 bases at J, with 24 bases between. Germline V lookup: CDR1 SGDLS, CDR2 YYNGEE. CDR3 length: 16 amino acids. The CDR3 DNA sequence: TGTGCCAGCAGCTCAACCGGGACTTCGGGATTACGGGAGCAGTACTTC. Residues: CASSSTGTSGLREQYF.

This chain uses TRBV7-6 with TRBJ2-1, with D possibly matching TRBD2 (6 bases). Trimming pared 5 bases from V and 0 bases from J, leaving 14 bases between. Germline V gives CDR1 SGHVS, CDR2 FNYEAQ. This CDR3 has 16 amino acids. CDR3 region: CASSKSGPSSYNEQFF. The CDR3 nucleotides are TGTGCCAGCAGCAAGAGCGGGCCTAGCTCCTACAATGAGCAGTTCTTC.